The T cell receptor beta chain under discussion was sequenced for a study of PD-L1 blockade in urothelial cancer. The overall study: Prior chemotherapy in patients spanned 0 to 3 regimens.

The time point was: pretreatment peripheral blood. Losses at the gene ends were 5 bases for V and 0 bases for J; bases not matched to a gene: 5. CDR3 size: 15 residues. The V gene's germline CDR1 is MNHNS and CDR2 SASEGT. Repertoires were generated with immunoSEQ multiplex PCR, while TCRdb's copy carries only in-frame clones and drops some. The sample yields 90,000 or so clones, about 90% seen once. A single count supports this clone. The chain is built from TRBV6-1 and TRBJ1-2; 8 nucleotides align to TRBD1. The sample here was PBMCs, taken around atezolizumab (anti-PD-L1) treatment. The receptor comes from a man between 60 and 70 years old with urothelial cancer. CDR3 in DNA: TGTGCCAGCAGTCGGACAGGGAAGACTAACTATGGCTACACCTTC. Protein sequence: CASSRTGKTNYGYTF.